The text below deals with one TCR beta chain. In the original processing: How many nucleated cells were present was estimated from reference gene primer amplification. Profiled with immunoSEQ multiplex PCR; TCRdb holds only in-frame clones, not every one. The V and J calls and clone size were taken over from that table, and D and trimming were inferred from the DNA. This sample has about 100,000 clones; around 85% occur once, and the top ten carry 13%. V gave up 4 bases and J gave up 7 bases, with 11 bases separating them. Germline V lookup: CDR1 SGDLS, CDR2 YYNGEE. The CDR3 runs to 12 residues. The data stem from a study of blood T cell repertoires in COVID-19. About the research overall: Collection of acute and convalescent COVID-19 samples took place in the United States, Italy and Spain. The cDNA or gDNA used as material had been derived from T cells, B-cell-depleted T cells, or PBMCs.

The chain uses TRBV9 and TRBJ1-2; no clear D. The sample comprised peripheral blood. The clonotype originates from a man aged 50 to 59 with active or convalescent COVID-19. The CDR3 loop reads CASSKDMGGYTF. Here the CDR3 DNA reads TGTGCCAGCAGCAAAGACATGGGTGGCTACACCTTC.